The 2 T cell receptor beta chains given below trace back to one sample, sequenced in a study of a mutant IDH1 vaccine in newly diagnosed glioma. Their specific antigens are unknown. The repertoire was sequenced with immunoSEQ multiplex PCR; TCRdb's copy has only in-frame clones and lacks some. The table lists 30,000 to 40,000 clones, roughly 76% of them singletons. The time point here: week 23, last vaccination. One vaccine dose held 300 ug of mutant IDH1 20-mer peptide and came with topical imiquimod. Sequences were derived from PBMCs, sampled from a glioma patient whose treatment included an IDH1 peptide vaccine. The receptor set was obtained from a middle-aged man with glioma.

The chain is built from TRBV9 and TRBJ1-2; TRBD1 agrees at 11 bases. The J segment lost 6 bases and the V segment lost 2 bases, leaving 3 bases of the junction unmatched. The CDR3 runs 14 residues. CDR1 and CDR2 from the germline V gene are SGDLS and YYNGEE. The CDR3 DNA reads TGTGCCAGCAGCGTCGGGACAGGGGGGAATGGCTACACCTTC. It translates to CASSVGTGGNGYTF.

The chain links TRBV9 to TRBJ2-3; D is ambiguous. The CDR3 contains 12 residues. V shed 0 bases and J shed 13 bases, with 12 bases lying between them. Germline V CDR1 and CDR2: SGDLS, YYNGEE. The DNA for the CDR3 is TGTGCCAGCAGCGTAGGGAGACCCCGTAAGTATTTT. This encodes CASSVGRPRKYF.